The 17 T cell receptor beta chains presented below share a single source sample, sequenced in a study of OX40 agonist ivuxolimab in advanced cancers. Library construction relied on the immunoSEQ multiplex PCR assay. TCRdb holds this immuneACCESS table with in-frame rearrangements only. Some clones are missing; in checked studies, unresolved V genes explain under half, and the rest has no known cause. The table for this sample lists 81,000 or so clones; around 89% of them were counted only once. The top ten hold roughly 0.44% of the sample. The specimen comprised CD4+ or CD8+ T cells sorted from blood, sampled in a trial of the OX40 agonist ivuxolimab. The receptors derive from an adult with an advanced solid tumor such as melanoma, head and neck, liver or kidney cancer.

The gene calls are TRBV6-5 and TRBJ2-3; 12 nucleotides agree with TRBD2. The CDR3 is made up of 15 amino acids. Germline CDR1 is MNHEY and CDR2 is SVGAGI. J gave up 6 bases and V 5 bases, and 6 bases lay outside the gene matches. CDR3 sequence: CASSLLAGGGDTQYF. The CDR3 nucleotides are TGTGCCAGCAGTCTTCTAGCGGGGGGGGGTGATACGCAGTATTTT.

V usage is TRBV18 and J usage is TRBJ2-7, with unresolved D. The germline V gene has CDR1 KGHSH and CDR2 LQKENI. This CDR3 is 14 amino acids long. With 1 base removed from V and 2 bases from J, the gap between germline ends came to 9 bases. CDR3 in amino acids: CASSPRVEAYEQYF. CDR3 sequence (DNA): TGTGCCAGCTCACCACGGGTCGAAGCCTACGAGCAGTACTTC.

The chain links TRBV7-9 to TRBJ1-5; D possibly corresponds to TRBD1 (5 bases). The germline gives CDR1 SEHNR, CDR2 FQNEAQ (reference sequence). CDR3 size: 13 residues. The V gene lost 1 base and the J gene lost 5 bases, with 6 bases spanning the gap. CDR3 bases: TGTGCCAGCAGCTTAGGGGGGGATCAGCCCCAGCATTTT. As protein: CASSLGGDQPQHF.

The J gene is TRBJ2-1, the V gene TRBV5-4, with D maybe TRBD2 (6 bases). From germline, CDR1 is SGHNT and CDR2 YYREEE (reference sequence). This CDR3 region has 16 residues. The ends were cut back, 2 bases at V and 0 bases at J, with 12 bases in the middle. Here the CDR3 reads CASSFGGSRSYNEQFF. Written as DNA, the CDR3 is TGTGCCAGCAGCTTTGGGGGGTCCCGCTCCTACAATGAGCAGTTCTTC.

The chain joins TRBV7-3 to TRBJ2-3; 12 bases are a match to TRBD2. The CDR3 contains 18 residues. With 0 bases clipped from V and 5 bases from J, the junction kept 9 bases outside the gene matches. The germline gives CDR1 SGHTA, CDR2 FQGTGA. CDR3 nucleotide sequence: TGTGCCAGCAGCTTAACGTTCGGTCTAGCGGGGGGGATAGATACGCAGTATTTT. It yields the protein CASSLTFGLAGGIDTQYF.

CDR3 residues: CASSLMGAKSADTQYF. The CDR3 DNA sequence: TGTGCCAGCAGCTTAATGGGGGCTAAGAGCGCAGATACGCAGTATTTT. The rearrangement uses TRBV7-3 and TRBJ2-3; TRBD1 is a possible D gene (6 bases). Germline V gives CDR1 SGHTA, CDR2 FQGTGA. The CDR3 totals 16 residues. V was trimmed by 1 base and J by 4 bases, leaving 15 bases between them.

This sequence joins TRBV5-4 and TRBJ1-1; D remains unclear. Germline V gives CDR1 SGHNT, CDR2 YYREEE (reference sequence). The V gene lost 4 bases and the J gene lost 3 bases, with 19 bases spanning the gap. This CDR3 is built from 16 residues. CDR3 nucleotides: TGTGCCAGCAGCCCTGCGGCAGGATTCGGGGACACTGAAGCTTTCTTT. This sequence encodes CASSPAAGFGDTEAFF.

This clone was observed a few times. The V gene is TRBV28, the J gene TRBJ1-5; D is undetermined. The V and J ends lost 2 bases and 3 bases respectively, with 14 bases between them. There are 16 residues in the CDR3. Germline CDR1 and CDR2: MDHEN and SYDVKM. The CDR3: CASSLISYWDNQPQHF. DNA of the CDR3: TGTGCCAGCAGTTTAATTTCGTATTGGGACAATCAGCCCCAGCATTTT.

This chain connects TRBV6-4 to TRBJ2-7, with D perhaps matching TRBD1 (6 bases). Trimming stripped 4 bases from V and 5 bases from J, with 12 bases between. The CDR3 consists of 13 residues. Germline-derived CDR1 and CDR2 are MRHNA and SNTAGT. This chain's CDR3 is CASSVGHPHEQYF. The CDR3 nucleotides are TGTGCCAGCAGTGTGGGACACCCACACGAGCAGTACTTC.

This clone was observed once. CDR3 in amino acids: CASSPSTGTYNEQFF. CDR3 nucleotide sequence: TGTGCCAGCTCACCTTCGACAGGGACTTACAATGAGCAGTTCTTC. The V call is TRBV18, the J call TRBJ2-1; weak D call: TRBD1 (7 bases). Per germline, CDR1 KGHSH and CDR2 LQKENI. The CDR3 extends over 15 amino acids. Trimming cost V 3 bases and J 4 bases, with 13 bases left between them.

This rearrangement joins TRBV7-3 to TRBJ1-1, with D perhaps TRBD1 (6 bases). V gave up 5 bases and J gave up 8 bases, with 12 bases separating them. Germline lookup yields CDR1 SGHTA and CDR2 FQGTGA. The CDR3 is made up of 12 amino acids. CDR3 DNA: TGTGCCAGCAGCCCGGGAGGGGGGGAAGCTTTCTTT. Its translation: CASSPGGGEAFF.

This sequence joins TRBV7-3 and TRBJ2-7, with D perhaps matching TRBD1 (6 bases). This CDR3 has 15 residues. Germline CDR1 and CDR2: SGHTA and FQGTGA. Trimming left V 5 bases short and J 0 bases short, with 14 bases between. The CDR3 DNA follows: TGTGCCAGCAGCCCCTCCGGGACACCCTCCTACGAGCAGTACTTC. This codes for CASSPSGTPSYEQYF.

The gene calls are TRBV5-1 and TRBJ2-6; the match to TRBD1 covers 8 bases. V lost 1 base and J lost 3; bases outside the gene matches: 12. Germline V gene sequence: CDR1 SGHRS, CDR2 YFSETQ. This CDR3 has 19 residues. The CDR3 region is CASSLRMMTGAGGANVLTF. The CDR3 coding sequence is TGCGCCAGCAGCTTGAGGATGATGACAGGGGCGGGTGGGGCCAACGTCCTGACTTTC. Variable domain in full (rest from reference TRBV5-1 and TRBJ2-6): KAGVTQTPRYLIKTRGQQVTLSCSPISGHRSVSWYQQTPGQGLQFLFEYFSETQRNKGNFPGRFSGRQFSNSRSEMNVSTLELGDSALYLCASSLRMMTGAGGANVLTFGAGSRLTVL.

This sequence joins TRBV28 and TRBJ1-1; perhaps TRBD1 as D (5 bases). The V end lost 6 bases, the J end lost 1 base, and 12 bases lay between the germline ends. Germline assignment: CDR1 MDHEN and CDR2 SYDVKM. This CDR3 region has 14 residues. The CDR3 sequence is CASSRLGGNTEAFF. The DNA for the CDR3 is TGTGCCAGCAGCCGTTTGGGGGGGAACACTGAAGCTTTCTTT.

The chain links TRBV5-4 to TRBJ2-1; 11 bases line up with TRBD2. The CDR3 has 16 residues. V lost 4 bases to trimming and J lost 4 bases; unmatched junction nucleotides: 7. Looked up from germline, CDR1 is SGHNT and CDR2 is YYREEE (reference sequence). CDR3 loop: CASSVGLAGGYNEQFF. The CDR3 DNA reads TGTGCCAGCAGCGTCGGCCTAGCGGGGGGATACAATGAGCAGTTCTTC.

The CDR3 here is CAISRLAGGQGETQYF. The CDR3 DNA follows: TGTGCCATCAGTCGACTAGCGGGGGGGCAGGGAGAGACCCAGTACTTC. The chain recombines TRBV10-3 with TRBJ2-5; 14 bases agree with TRBD2. Germline V lookup: CDR1 ENHRY, CDR2 SYGVKD. J was trimmed by 4 bases and V by 5 bases; bases with no gene match: 6. This CDR3 comprises 16 residues.

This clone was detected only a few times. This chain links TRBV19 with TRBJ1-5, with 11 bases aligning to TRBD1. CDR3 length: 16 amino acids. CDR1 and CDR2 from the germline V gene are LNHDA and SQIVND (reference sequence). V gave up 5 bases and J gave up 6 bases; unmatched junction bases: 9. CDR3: CASSSRDRGAIQPQHF. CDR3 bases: TGTGCCAGTAGTTCCCGGGACAGGGGGGCTATTCAGCCCCAGCATTTT.